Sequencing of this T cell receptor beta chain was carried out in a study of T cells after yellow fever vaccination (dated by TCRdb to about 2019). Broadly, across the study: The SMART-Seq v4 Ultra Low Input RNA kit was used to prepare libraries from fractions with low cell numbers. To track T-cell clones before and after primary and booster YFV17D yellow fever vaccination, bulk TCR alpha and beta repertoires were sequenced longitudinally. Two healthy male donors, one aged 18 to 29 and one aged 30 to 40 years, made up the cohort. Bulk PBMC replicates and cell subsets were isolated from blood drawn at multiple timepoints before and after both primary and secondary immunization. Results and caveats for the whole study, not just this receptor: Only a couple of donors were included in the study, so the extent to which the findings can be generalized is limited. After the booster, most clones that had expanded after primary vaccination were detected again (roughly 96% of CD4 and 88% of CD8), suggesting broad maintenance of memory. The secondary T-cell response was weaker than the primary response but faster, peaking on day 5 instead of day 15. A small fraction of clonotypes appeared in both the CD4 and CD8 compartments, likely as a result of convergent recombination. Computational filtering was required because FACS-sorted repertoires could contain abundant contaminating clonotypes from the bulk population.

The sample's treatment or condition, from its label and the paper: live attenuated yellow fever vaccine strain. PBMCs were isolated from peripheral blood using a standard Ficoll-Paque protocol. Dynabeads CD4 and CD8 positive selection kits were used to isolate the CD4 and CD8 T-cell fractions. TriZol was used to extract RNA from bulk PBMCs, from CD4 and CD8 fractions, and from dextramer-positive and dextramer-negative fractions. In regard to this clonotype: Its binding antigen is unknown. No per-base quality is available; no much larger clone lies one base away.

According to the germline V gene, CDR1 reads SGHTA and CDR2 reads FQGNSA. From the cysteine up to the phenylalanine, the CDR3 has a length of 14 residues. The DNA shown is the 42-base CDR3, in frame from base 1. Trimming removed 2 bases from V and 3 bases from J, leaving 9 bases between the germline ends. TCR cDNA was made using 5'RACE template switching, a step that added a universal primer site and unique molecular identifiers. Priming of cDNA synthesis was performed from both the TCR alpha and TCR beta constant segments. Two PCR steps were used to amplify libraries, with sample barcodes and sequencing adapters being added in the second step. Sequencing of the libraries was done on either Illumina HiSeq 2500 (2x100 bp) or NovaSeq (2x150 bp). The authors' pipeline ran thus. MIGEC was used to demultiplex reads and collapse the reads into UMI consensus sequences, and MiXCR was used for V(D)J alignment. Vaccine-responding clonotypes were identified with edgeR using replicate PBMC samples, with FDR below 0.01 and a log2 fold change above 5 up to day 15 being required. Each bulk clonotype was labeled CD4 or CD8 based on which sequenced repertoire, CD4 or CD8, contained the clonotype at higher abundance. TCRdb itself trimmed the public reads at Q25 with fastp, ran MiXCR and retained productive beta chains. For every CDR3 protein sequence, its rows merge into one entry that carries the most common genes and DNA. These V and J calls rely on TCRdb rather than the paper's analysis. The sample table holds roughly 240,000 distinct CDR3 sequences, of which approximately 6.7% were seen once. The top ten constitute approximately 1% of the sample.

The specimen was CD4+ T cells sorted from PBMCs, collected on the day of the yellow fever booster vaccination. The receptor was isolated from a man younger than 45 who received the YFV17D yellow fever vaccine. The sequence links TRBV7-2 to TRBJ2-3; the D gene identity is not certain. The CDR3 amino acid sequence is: CASSLLLPTDTQYF. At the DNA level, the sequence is TGTGCCAGCAGCTTACTCCTACCAACAGATACGCAGTATTTT.